These 17 T cell receptor beta chains originate from one sample sequenced in a study of OX40 agonist ivuxolimab in advanced cancers. Only in-frame clones appear in the TCRdb table, and some are missing; sequencing was by immunoSEQ multiplex PCR. The sample has around 35,000 clones, 81% seen once; the top ten hold over 1.3%. Source: CD4+ or CD8+ T cells sorted from blood, taken in a trial of the OX40 agonist ivuxolimab. The receptor set was obtained from an adult with an advanced solid tumor such as melanoma, head and neck, liver or kidney cancer.

This clone occurred a few times. The chain links TRBV11-2 to TRBJ1-2; TRBD1 is a possible D gene (5 bases). Germline values: CDR1 SGHAT, CDR2 FQNNGV. Trimming stripped 5 bases from V and 4 bases from J, with 11 bases between. The CDR3 consists of 13 residues. This chain's CDR3 is CASSRPGSYGYTF. CDR3 in DNA: TGTGCCAGCAGCAGACCAGGGTCCTATGGCTACACCTTC.

This clone came up once. V gene TRBV6-5 combines with J gene TRBJ2-7, with a weak D call TRBD2 (6 bases). Trimming cost V 6 bases and J 0 bases, with 15 bases left between them. From germline, CDR1 is MNHEY and CDR2 SVGAGI. CDR3 length: 15 amino acids. CDR3 nucleotide sequence: TGTGCCAGCAGCCCTGGGACTCCTAGCTCCTACGAGCAGTACTTC. Translating gives CASSPGTPSSYEQYF.

The chain is built from TRBV9 and TRBJ2-1; 7 bases agree with TRBD2. The germline CDR1 and CDR2 sequences are SGDLS and YYNGEE. CDR3 length: 15 amino acids. The ends lost 7 bases at V and 6 bases at J; junction bases unmatched: 13. The CDR3 nucleotides are TGTGCCAGCGATGTGGCGGGAGCCCCTGGCAATGAGCAGTTCTTC. This sequence encodes CASDVAGAPGNEQFF. Based on the CDR3 plus reference TRBV9 and TRBJ2-1, the full variable domain is DSGVTQTPKHLITATGQRVTLRCSPRSGDLSVYWYQQSLDQGLQFLIQYYNGEERAKGNILERFSAQQFPDLHSELNLSSLELGDSALYFCASDVAGAPGNEQFFGPGTRLTVL.

In this sample, this clone turned up a few times. The rearrangement links TRBV6-6 to TRBJ1-6; D perhaps matches TRBD1 (6 bases). CDR1 is MNHNY, CDR2 SVGAGI, per germline (reference sequence). The CDR3 has 12 amino acids. Trimming stripped 5 bases from V and 10 bases from J, with 9 bases between. CDR3 loop: CASSHRESPLHF. For the CDR3, the DNA is TGTGCCAGCAGTCACAGGGAATCACCCCTCCACTTT.

The chain recombines TRBV9 with TRBJ1-2, with TRBD1 matching 9 bases. The CDR3 contains 14 residues. The junction had 6 bases not matched to a gene; V was cut back by 4 bases and J by 5 bases. Per the germline V gene, CDR1 is SGDLS and CDR2 is YYNGEE. The CDR3 sequence is CASSPRQGVYGYTF. The CDR3 DNA reads TGTGCCAGCAGCCCTCGACAGGGGGTGTATGGCTACACCTTC.

The rearrangement joins TRBV29-1 to TRBJ2-7, with TRBD1 identical over 10 bases. The length of the CDR3 is 13 residues. Germline CDR1 SQVTM, CDR2 ANQGSEA. Trimming cost V 4 bases and J 6 bases; bases outside gene matches: 6. The CDR3 spells CSVVTGGGGEQYF. In DNA, the CDR3 is TGCAGCGTTGTGACAGGGGGCGGGGGCGAGCAGTACTTC.

The chain links TRBV5-6 to TRBJ2-7, with TRBD1 as a possible D gene (6 bases). With 2 bases removed from V and 2 bases from J, the gap between germline ends came to 11 bases. Germline CDR1 reads SGHDT; CDR2 reads YYEEEE. The CDR3 has 14 amino acids. DNA of the CDR3: TGTGCCAGCAGCTTTTACAGGGCGGCCTACGAGCAGTACTTC. Translating gives CASSFYRAAYEQYF.

This chain connects TRBV6-6 to TRBJ1-5; D is unclear. Germline V gives CDR1 MNHNY, CDR2 SVGAGI (reference sequence). V shed 4 bases and J shed 9 bases, with 16 bases lying between them. This CDR3 comprises 14 residues. The CDR3 reads CASSSDTHYGPQHF. CDR3 sequence (DNA): TGTGCCAGCAGTTCTGACACTCACTACGGGCCCCAGCATTTT.

In this sample, this clone turned up a few times. The chain combines TRBV28 with TRBJ1-2; 8 bases align to TRBD1. In germline, CDR1 is MDHEN, CDR2 SYDVKM. The trim removed 3 bases at V and 4 bases at J, leaving 4 bases unmatched. The CDR3 extends over 14 amino acids. Written as DNA, the CDR3 is TGTGCCAGCAGTTTCCCGGGACAGGCCTATGGCTACACCTTC. Translated: CASSFPGQAYGYTF.

The chain combines TRBV9 with TRBJ2-1; D may match TRBD1 or TRBD2 (6 bases each). The V gene's germline CDR1 is SGDLS and CDR2 YYNGEE. This CDR3 is 15 amino acids long. V shed 3 bases and J shed 8 bases, with 18 bases lying between them. CDR3 nucleotide sequence: TGTGCCAGCAGCGCTCCCGCGGGACAAGTGTATGAGCAGTTCTTC. It yields the protein CASSAPAGQVYEQFF. Combining the CDR3 with reference TRBV9 and TRBJ2-1 gives the whole variable domain DSGVTQTPKHLITATGQRVTLRCSPRSGDLSVYWYQQSLDQGLQFLIQYYNGEERAKGNILERFSAQQFPDLHSELNLSSLELGDSALYFCASSAPAGQVYEQFFGPGTRLTVL.

This chain links TRBV7-2 with TRBJ1-5; no definite D call. This CDR3 spans 15 amino acids. Germline V gene lookup returns CDR1 SGHTA and CDR2 FQGNSA. V lost 3 bases and J 0 bases, leaving 9 bases between the germline ends. CDR3 DNA: TGTGCCAGCAGCTTCGCAGGCTTTAGCAATCAGCCCCAGCATTTT. Amino acids: CASSFAGFSNQPQHF.

V and J are TRBV4-2 and TRBJ2-7; TRBD2 matches at 11 bases. The CDR3 consists of 19 residues. J was trimmed by 4 bases and V by 2 bases; bases with no gene match: 16. Looked up from germline, CDR1 is LGHNA and CDR2 is YNFKEQ. In nucleotides, the CDR3 is TGTGCCAGCAGCCAACGTCGCCTTTTAACTAGCGGGAGTTCATACGAGCAGTACTTC. Protein sequence: CASSQRRLLTSGSSYEQYF.

The chain uses TRBV6-6 and TRBJ2-5; D is perhaps TRBD2 (5 bases). V dropped 5 bases and J dropped 5 bases, with 6 bases sitting between them. CDR1 and CDR2 (germline): MNHNY, SVGAGI (reference sequence). The CDR3 totals 11 residues. The CDR3 nucleotides read TGTGCCAGCAGTCGAGGGGAGACCCAGTACTTC. Residues: CASSRGETQYF.

This chain uses TRBV13 with TRBJ2-5, with D perhaps TRBD1 or TRBD2 (5 bases each). Trimming shortened V by 4 bases and J by 1 base, and 10 bases separated the two germline ends. Germline V CDR1 and CDR2: PRHDT, FYEKMQ (reference sequence). The CDR3 length is 14 residues. The CDR3 sequence: CASSSGPPQETQYF. CDR3 bases: TGTGCCAGCAGCTCGGGACCGCCCCAAGAGACCCAGTACTTC.

DNA for the CDR3: TGTGCCAGCAGCTTACCGAGGCGGGAGGCGACCCAAGAGACCCAGTACTTC. It encodes CASSLPRREATQETQYF. The chain joins TRBV7-8 to TRBJ2-5, with 8 bases that match TRBD2. Germline values: CDR1 SGHVS, CDR2 FQNEAQ. The CDR3 has 17 amino acids. J lost 1 base, V lost 2 bases, and 9 bases had no gene match.

The V call is TRBV6-5, the J call TRBJ1-5; D is unresolved. The CDR3 has 14 amino acids. The V gene's germline CDR1 is MNHEY and CDR2 SVGAGI. V dropped 8 bases and J dropped 3 bases, with 14 bases sitting between them. DNA of the CDR3: TGTGCCAGCCAGCCGCAGAACTTCAATCAGCCCCAGCATTTT. Its translation: CASQPQNFNQPQHF.

V and J are TRBV7-2 and TRBJ2-2, with a possible D match to TRBD1 (6 bases). V lost 3 bases and J 5 bases, leaving 16 bases between the germline ends. The germline gives CDR1 SGHTA, CDR2 FQGNSA. This CDR3 is 16 amino acids long. CDR3 amino acids: CASSFGQLRGTGELFF. DNA of the CDR3: TGTGCCAGCAGCTTCGGACAGTTAAGGGGAACCGGGGAGCTGTTTTTT. Full variable domain (missing parts from reference TRBV7-2 and TRBJ2-2): GAGVSQSPSNKVTEKGKDVELRCDPISGHTALYWYRQSLGQGLEFLIYFQGNSAPDKSGLPSDRFSAERTGGSVSTLTIQRTQQEDSAVYLCASSFGQLRGTGELFFGEGSRLTVL.